This T cell receptor (beta chain) stems from a study of CD8 T cells in ankylosing spondylitis. Losses at the gene ends were 2 bases for V and 8 bases for J; bases not matched to a gene: 14. There are 16 residues in the CDR3. The germline V gene encodes CDR1 DFQATT and CDR2 SNEGSKA (reference sequence). One entry per CDR3 protein, called by TCRdb with MiXCR from the 5' RACE reads. This table has approximately 130,000 distinct CDR3 sequences, about a tenth appearing once. This clonotype has ten or more counts. Sequenced sample: blood, either unsorted or a sorted T cell fraction (not recorded which). This chain joins TRBV20-1 and TRBJ2-1; TRBD2 aligns across 8 bases. The source is a male donor with ankylosing spondylitis or in good health (not recorded which). CDR3 sequence (DNA): TGCAGTGCTAGACTCAGCGGGAGAACGGCTTGGGATGAGCAGTTCTTC. The encoded protein is CSARLSGRTAWDEQFF.